The table lists the clone carrying this T cell receptor (beta chain) with a count of one. The sample belongs to a study of follicular helper T cells after annual influenza vaccination. Some clones are missing from TCRdb's copy, which holds only in-frame ones; the method was immunoSEQ multiplex PCR. This sample has 700 to 850 clones, with 72% found just once. Time point meaning: 2015-2016 season, 7 days after influenza vaccination. Sample: CXCR5+ CD38+ circulating T follicular helper cells from blood, taken 7 days after influenza vaccination. Documented subset: circulating Tfh, non-naive CD4+CXCR5+PD-1+ (ICOS+CD38+ or ICOS-CD38-). The TCR originated in an adult who received the influenza vaccine.

CDR3 in amino acids: CASSQEIQETQYF. The CDR3 DNA is TGTGCCAGCAGTCAAGAAATCCAAGAGACCCAGTACTTC. J is TRBJ2-5 and V is TRBV2; D gene uncertain. In germline, CDR1 is SNHLY, CDR2 FYNNEI. Trimming cost V 5 bases and J 1 base, with 8 bases left between them. The CDR3 sequence is 13 residues long.